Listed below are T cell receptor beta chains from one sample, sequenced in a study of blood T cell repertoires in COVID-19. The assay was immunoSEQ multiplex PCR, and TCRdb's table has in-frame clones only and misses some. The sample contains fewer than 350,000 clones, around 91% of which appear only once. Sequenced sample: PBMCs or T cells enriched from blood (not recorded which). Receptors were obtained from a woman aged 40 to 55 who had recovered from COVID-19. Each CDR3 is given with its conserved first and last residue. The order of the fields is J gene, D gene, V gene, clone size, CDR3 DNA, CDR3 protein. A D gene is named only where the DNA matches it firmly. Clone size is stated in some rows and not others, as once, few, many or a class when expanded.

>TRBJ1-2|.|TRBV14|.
TGTGCCAGCAGCCCCCTCGGGGGGGGTAATTACTATGGCTACACCTTC
CASSPLGGGNYYGYTF
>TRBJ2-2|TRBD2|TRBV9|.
TGTGCCAGCAGCGTAGCGGTCCTGGCGGGGGGGCGCTTCACCGGGGAGCTGTTTTTT
CASSVAVLAGGRFTGELFF
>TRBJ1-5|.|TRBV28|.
TGTGCCAGCGGCCAACCCAAACTAGCCCAGCATTTT
CASGQPKLAQHF
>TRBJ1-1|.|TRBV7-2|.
TGTGCCAGCAGCTTAGTCGGGACACCCACTGAAGCTTTCTTT
CASSLVGTPTEAFF
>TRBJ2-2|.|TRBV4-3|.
TGCGCCAGCAGCTCCATCCCGGCCGGGGAGCTGTTTTTT
CASSSIPAGELFF
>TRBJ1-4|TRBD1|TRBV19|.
TGTGCCAGTAGTATGGAGGGGGCGCGTGAAAAACTGTTTTTT
CASSMEGAREKLFF
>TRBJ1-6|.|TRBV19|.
TGTGCCAGTAGTCTAACCTCGACAGGACCAAATTCACCCCTCCACTTT
CASSLTSTGPNSPLHF
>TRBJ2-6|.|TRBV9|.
TGTGCCAGCAGCGCCTCACTGATAGGGGCTGGGGCCAACGTCCTGACTTTC
CASSASLIGAGANVLTF
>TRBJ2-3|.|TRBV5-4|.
TGTGCCAGCAGCCCGGACAGTCTAACAGATACGCAGTATTTT
CASSPDSLTDTQYF
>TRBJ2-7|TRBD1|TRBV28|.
TGTGCCAGCAGTTCCGGGACAGGGTCCTACGAGCAGTACTTC
CASSSGTGSYEQYF
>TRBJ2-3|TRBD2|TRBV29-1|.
TGCAGCGTTGTAAGGGGACTAGCGGGCGAGCCGCAGTATTTT
CSVVRGLAGEPQYF
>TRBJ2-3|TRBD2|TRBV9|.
TGTGCCAGCAGCGTAGGGACTAGCGGGGGATCCGGCACAGATACGCAGTATTTT
CASSVGTSGGSGTDTQYF
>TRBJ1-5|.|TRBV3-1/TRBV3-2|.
TGTGCCAGCAGCCAAGGATCGGGTTACGGCAATCAGCCCCAGCATTTT
CASSQGSGYGNQPQHF
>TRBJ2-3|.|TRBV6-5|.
TGTGCCAGCAGCGAGACAGGCACAGATACGCAGTATTTT
CASSETGTDTQYF
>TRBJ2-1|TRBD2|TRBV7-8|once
TGTGCCAGCAGCTTAGACGGCGGGAGAGGGGCTGAGCAGTTCTTC
CASSLDGGRGAEQFF
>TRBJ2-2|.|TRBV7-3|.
TGTGCCAGCAGCTTTCTTAGTCGAACCGGGGAGCTGTTTTTT
CASSFLSRTGELFF
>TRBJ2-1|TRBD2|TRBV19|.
TGTGCCAGTAGTGGTAGCGGGAGTGGCTCCTACAATGAGCAGTTCTTC
CASSGSGSGSYNEQFF
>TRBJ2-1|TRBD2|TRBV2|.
TGTGCCAGCAGTGCCTTTAGGGCTAGCGGGAGGAGTGAGCAGTTCTTC
CASSAFRASGRSEQFF
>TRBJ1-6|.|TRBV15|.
TGTGCCACCAGCAGAGATCCAGGGGCGAGAAATTCACCCCTCCACTTT
CATSRDPGARNSPLHF
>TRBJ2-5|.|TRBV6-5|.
TGTGCCAGCACAACCCCTGGCTCTGGAGGCCTCCAGTACTTC
CASTTPGSGGLQYF
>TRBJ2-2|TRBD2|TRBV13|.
TGTGCCAGCAGTCGGACTAGCGGGAGTATGTGGACCGGGGAGCTGTTTTTT
CASSRTSGSMWTGELFF
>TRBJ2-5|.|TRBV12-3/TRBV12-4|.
TGTGCCAGCAGCTACCAAGAGACCCAGTACTTC
CASSYQETQYF
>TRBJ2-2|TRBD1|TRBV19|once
TGTGCCAGTACCGCGACAGGGGGCAGCACCGGGGAGCTGTTTTTT
CASTATGGSTGELFF
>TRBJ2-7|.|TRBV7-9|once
TGTGCCAGCAGTCCCTACGGGAGAGGTGACGAGCAGTACTTC
CASSPYGRGDEQYF
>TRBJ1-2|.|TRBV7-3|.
TGTGCCAGCAGCCCCTCGGGGGTATCTAACTATGGCTACACCTTC
CASSPSGVSNYGYTF
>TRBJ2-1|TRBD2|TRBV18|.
TGTGCCAGCTCACCTTTTGCGGCCGGGACTAGCGGGAGGTCCTACAATGAGCAGTTCTTC
CASSPFAAGTSGRSYNEQFF
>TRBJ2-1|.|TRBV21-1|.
TGTGCCAGCAGCAATGGGACAAAGTTCTTC
CASSNGTKFF
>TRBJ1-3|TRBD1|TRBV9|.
TGTGCCAGCAGCGTAGCTACGGTGGGACAGCAAAGGGGAAACACCATATATTTT
CASSVATVGQQRGNTIYF
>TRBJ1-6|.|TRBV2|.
TGTGCCAGCAGTGAAGGTCAGGGCCGGAATTCACCCCTCCACTTT
CASSEGQGRNSPLHF